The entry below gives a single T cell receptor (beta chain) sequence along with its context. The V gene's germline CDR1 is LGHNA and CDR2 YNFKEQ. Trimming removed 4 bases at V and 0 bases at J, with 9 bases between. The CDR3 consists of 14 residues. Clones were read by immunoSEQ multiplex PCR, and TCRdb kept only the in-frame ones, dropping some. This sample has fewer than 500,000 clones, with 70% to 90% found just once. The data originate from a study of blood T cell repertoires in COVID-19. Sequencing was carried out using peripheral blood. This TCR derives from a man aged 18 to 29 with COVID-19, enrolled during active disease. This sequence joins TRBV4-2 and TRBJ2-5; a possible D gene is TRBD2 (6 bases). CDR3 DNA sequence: TGTGCCAGCAGCCCCGGGACTGACCAAGAGACCCAGTACTTC. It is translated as CASSPGTDQETQYF.